The entry below gives a single TCR beta chain sequence along with its context. Its antigen remains unknown. Germline CDR1 reads MGHRA; CDR2 reads YSYEKL. The CDR3 runs to 16 residues. Trimming took 4 bases from V and 3 from J; bases not matched to a gene: 10. The data stem from a study of cytomegalovirus exposure and HLA in healthy donors. In the study overall: Early release data held approximately 81 million unique TCRs from HLA-typed donors. The study, taken as a whole, reports: Earlier analysis yielded a pattern in which most TCR beta V segments were productive about 87% or about 30% of the time.

Use of 60 Vbeta and 13 Jbeta primers characterized the PCR. Only in-frame clones appear in the TCRdb table, and some are missing; sequencing was by immunoSEQ multiplex PCR. This sample has approximately 200,000 clones, with 78% found just once. The rearrangement joins TRBV4-1 to TRBJ2-3; 7 bases fit TRBD2. Sequencing input: PBMCs. This receptor was taken from a young woman in good health and CMV-seropositive. The CDR3 region is CASSRLAVAGTDTQYF. The CDR3 DNA sequence: TGCGCCAGCAGCCGACTAGCCGTGGCTGGTACAGATACGCAGTATTTT.